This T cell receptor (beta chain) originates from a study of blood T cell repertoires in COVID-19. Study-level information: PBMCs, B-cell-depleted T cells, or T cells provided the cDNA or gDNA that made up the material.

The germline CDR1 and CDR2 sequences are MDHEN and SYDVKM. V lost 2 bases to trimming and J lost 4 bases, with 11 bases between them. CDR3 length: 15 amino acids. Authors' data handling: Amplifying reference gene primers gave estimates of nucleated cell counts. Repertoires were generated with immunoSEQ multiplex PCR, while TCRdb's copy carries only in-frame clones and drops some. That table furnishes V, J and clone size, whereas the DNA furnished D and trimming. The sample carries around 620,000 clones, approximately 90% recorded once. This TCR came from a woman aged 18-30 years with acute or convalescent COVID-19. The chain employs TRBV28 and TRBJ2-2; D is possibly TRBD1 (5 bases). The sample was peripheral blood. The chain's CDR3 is CASSLTDSGTGELFF. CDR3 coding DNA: TGTGCCAGCAGTTTAACAGACAGTGGCACCGGGGAGCTGTTTTTT.